The rows below give T cell receptor beta chains drawn from one sample of a study of T cells in Graves' hyperthyroidism and ophthalmopathy. Each CDR3 protein gets one entry after TCRdb re-called the multiplex PCR reads with MiXCR. The table lists some 300,000 distinct CDR3 sequences, around 16% of them singletons. The sequenced sample was blood. Receptor source: a man aged 30 to 45 with Graves' hyperthyroidism. CDR3s include the opening cysteine and the closing phenylalanine or tryptophan. Each record gives: CDR3 DNA, CDR3 protein, D gene, V gene, clone size, J gene. The D gene is left open where the match is weak. Expanded clones are given a class, and other clones once, few, many or no size at all.

CDR3 DNA: TGTGCCACCAGTGATAATCCGGAGACAAGGGTTTTTGAGGAGCAGTACTTC
CDR3 protein: CATSDNPETRVFEEQYF
D gene: -
V gene: TRBV24-1
clone size: few
J gene: TRBJ2-7

CDR3 DNA: TGCGCCAGCAGCCAAGACTATCTAGCGGGGGCGATAAGCTCCTACAATGAGCAGTTCTTC
CDR3 protein: CASSQDYLAGAISSYNEQFF
D gene: TRBD2
V gene: TRBV4-1
clone size: few
J gene: TRBJ2-1

CDR3 DNA: TGTGCCAGCAGTTCGGAGCGGACTAGCTCCTACGAGCAGTACTTC
CDR3 protein: CASSSERTSSYEQYF
D gene: TRBD2
V gene: TRBV27
clone size: -
J gene: TRBJ2-7

CDR3 DNA: TGTGCCAGTAGTTCAACAGGGACGAACACTGAAGCTTTCTTT
CDR3 protein: CASSSTGTNTEAFF
D gene: -
V gene: TRBV19
clone size: -
J gene: TRBJ1-1

CDR3 DNA: TGCGCCAGCAGCTTGGATGGACGAGGAGGGTGGTCCCAGTACTTC
CDR3 protein: CASSLDGRGGWSQYF
D gene: -
V gene: TRBV5-1
clone size: -
J gene: TRBJ2-5

CDR3 DNA: TGCGCCAGCAGCTTCGGGGTTTCTAGCAATCAGCCCCAGCATTTT
CDR3 protein: CASSFGVSSNQPQHF
D gene: -
V gene: TRBV5-1
clone size: many
J gene: TRBJ1-5

CDR3 DNA: TGCGCCAGCAGCCCTTACAGGGACTCTAATTCACCCCTCCACTTT
CDR3 protein: CASSPYRDSNSPLHF
D gene: -
V gene: TRBV4-1
clone size: -
J gene: TRBJ1-6

CDR3 DNA: TGTGCCAGCAGGGACTACAACTACGAGCAGTACTTC
CDR3 protein: CASRDYNYEQYF
D gene: -
V gene: TRBV6-1
clone size: many
J gene: TRBJ2-7

CDR3 DNA: TGTGCCAGCACCCCGGCCCCAGGGGTCAGCTCCTACAATGAGCAGTTCTTC
CDR3 protein: CASTPAPGVSSYNEQFF
D gene: -
V gene: TRBV7-9
clone size: many
J gene: TRBJ2-1

CDR3 DNA: TGCGCCAGCAGCCGGACACCGAACACTGAAGCTTTCTTT
CDR3 protein: CASSRTPNTEAFF
D gene: -
V gene: TRBV5-1
clone size: many
J gene: TRBJ1-1

CDR3 DNA: TGTGCCAGCAGGCGCGGGGGGGCTAACAGTTCACCCCTCCACTTT
CDR3 protein: CASRRGGANSSPLHF
D gene: -
V gene: TRBV12-3/TRBV12-4
clone size: many
J gene: TRBJ1-6

CDR3 DNA: TGCGCCAGCAGCTTGGGTGTAAGGGCCCAAGAGACCCAGTACTTC
CDR3 protein: CASSLGVRAQETQYF
D gene: -
V gene: TRBV5-1
clone size: many
J gene: TRBJ2-5

CDR3 DNA: TGTGCCAGCAGTTTCCCCGGGGGTGACAGTCAGATGCCGCAGTTCTTC
CDR3 protein: CASSFPGGDSQMPQFF
D gene: -
V gene: TRBV12-3/TRBV12-4
clone size: few
J gene: TRBJ2-1

CDR3 DNA: TGTGCCAGCAGCACTGGACCGGTCTATGGCTACACCTTC
CDR3 protein: CASSTGPVYGYTF
D gene: -
V gene: TRBV5-5
clone size: -
J gene: TRBJ1-2